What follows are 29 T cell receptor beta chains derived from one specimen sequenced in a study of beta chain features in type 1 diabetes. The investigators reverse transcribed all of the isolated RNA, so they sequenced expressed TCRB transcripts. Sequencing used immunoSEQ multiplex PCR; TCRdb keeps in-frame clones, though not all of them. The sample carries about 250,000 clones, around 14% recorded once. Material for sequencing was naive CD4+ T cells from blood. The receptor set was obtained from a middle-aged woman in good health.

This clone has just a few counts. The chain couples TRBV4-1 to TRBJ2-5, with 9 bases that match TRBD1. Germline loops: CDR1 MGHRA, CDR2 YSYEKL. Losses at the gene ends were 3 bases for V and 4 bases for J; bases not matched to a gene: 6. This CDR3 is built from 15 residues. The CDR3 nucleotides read TGCGCCAGCAGCCAGGGACAGGGTCGGGGAGAGACCCAGTACTTC. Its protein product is CASSQGQGRGETQYF.

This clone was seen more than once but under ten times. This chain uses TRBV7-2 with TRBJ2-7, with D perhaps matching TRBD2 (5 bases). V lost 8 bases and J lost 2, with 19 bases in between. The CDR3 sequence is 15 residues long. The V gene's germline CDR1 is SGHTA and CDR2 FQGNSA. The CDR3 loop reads CASCIGGQTTYEQYF. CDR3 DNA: TGTGCCAGCTGCATAGGCGGGCAGACAACCTACGAGCAGTACTTC.

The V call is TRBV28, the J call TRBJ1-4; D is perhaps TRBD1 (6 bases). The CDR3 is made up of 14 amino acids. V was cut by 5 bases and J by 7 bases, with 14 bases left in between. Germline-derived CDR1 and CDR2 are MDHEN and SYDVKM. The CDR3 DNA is TGTGCCAGCAGTACAGGGTTTAAAGGTGAAAAACTGTTTTTT. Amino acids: CASSTGFKGEKLFF.

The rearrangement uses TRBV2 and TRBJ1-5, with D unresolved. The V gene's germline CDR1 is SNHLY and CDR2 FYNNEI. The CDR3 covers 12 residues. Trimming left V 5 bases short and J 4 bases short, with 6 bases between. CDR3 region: CASSRGNQPQHF. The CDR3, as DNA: TGTGCCAGCAGTCGCGGGAATCAGCCCCAGCATTTT.

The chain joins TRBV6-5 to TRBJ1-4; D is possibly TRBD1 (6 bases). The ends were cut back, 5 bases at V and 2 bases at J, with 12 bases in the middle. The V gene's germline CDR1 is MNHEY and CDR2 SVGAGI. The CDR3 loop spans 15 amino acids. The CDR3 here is CASSRTESTNEKLFF. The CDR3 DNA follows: TGTGCCAGCAGTCGGACAGAGTCTACTAATGAAAAACTGTTTTTT.

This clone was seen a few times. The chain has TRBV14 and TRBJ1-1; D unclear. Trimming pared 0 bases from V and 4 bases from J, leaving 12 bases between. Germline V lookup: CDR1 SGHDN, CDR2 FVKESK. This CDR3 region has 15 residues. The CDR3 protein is CASSQELVLGTEAFF. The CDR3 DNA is TGTGCCAGCAGCCAAGAACTAGTCTTAGGCACTGAAGCTTTCTTT.

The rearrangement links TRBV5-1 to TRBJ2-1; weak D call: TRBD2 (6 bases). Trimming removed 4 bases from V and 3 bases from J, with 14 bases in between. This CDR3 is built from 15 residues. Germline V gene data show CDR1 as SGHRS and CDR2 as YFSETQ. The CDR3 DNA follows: TGCGCCAGCAGCCACGGGAGCGGAATCTACAATGAGCAGTTCTTC. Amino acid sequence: CASSHGSGIYNEQFF.

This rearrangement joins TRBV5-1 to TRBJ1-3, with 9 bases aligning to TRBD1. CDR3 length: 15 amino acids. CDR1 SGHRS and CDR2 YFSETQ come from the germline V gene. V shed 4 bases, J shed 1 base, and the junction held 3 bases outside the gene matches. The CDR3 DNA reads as TGCGCCAGCAGCGGACAGGGGACATCTGGAAACACCATATATTTT. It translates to CASSGQGTSGNTIYF.

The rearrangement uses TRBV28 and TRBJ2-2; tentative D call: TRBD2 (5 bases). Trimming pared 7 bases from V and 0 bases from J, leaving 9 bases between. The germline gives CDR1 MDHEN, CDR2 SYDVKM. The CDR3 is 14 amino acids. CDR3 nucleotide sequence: TGTGCCAGCACGCTAGCAGCGAACACCGGGGAGCTGTTTTTT. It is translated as CASTLAANTGELFF.

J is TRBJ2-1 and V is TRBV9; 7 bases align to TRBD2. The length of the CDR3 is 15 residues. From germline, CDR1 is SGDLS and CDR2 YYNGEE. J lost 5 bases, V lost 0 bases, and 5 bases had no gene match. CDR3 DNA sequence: TGTGCCAGCAGCGTAGGTCTAGCGGTCAACAATGAGCAGTTCTTC. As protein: CASSVGLAVNNEQFF.

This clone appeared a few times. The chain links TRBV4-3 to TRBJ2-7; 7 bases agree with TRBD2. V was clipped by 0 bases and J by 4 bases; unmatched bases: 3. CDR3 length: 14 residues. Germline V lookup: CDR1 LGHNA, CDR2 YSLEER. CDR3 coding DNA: TGCGCCAGCAGCCAAGAAGCGCGGGGGTACGAGCAGTACTTC. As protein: CASSQEARGYEQYF.

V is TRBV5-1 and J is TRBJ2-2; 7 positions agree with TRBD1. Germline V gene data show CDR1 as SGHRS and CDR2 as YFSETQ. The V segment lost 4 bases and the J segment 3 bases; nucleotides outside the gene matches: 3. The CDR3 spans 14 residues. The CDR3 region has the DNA TGCGCCAGCAGCACCCAGGGGGACACCGGGGAGCTGTTTTTT. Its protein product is CASSTQGDTGELFF.

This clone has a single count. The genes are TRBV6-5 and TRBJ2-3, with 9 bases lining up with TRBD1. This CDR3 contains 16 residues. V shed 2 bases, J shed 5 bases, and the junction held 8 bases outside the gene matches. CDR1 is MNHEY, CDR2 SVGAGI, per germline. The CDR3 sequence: CASSYPGQGGGDTQYF. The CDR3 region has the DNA TGTGCCAGCAGTTACCCGGGACAGGGTGGTGGAGATACGCAGTATTTT.

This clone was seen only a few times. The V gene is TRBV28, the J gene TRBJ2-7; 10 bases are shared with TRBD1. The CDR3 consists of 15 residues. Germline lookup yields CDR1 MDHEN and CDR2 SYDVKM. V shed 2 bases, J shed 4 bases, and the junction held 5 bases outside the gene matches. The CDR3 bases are TGTGCCAGCAGTTTAACGACAGGGGGCCGGTACGAGCAGTACTTC. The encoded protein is CASSLTTGGRYEQYF.

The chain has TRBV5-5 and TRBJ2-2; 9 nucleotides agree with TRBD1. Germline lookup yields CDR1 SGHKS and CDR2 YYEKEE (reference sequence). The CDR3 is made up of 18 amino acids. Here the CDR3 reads CASRDRANLLGDTGELFF. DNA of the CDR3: TGTGCTAGCCGGGACAGGGCCAATCTGCTCGGGGACACCGGGGAGCTGTTTTTT.

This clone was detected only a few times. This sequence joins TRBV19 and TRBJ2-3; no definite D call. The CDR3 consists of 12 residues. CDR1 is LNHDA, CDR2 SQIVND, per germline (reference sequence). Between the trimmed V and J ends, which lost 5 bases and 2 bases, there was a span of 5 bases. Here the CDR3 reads CASSSFTDTQYF. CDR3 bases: TGTGCCAGTAGTTCTTTCACAGATACGCAGTATTTT. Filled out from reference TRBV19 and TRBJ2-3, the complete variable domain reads DGGITQSPKYLFRKEGQNVTLSCEQNLNHDAMYWYRQDPGQGLRLIYYSQIVNDFQKGDIAEGYSVSREKKESFPLTVTSAQKNPTAFYLCASSSFTDTQYFGPGTRLTVL.

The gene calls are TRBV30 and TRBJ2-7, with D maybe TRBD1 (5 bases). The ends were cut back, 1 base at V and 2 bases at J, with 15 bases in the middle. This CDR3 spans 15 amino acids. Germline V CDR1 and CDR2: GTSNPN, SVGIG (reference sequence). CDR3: CAWSGGRVRPYEQYF. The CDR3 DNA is TGTGCCTGGAGTGGTGGCAGGGTGAGGCCCTACGAGCAGTACTTC. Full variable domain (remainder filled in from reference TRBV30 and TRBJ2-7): SQTIHQWPATLVQPVGSPLSLECTVEGTSNPNLYWYRQAAGRGLQLLFYSVGIGQISSEVPQNLSASRPQDRQFILSSKKLLLSDSGFYLCAWSGGRVRPYEQYFGPGTRLTVT.

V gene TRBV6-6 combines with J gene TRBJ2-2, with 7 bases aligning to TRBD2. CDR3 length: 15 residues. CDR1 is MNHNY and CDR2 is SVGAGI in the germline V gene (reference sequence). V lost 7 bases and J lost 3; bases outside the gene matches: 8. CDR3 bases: TGTGCCAGCACCCCCGGGGGGAGGTACACCGGGGAGCTGTTTTTT. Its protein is CASTPGGRYTGELFF.

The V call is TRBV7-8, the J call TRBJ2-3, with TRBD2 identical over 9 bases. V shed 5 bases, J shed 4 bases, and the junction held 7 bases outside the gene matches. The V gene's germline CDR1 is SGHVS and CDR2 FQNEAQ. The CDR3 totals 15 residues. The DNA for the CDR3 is TGTGCCAGCAGCCTTAAGCGGGGGGCCCCAGATACGCAGTATTTT. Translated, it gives CASSLKRGAPDTQYF. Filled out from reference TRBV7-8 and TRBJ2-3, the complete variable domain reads GAGVSQSPRYKVAKRGQDVALRCDPISGHVSLFWYQQALGQGPEFLTYFQNEAQLDKSGLPSDRFFAERPEGSVSTLKIQRTQQEDSAVYLCASSLKRGAPDTQYFGPGTRLTVL.

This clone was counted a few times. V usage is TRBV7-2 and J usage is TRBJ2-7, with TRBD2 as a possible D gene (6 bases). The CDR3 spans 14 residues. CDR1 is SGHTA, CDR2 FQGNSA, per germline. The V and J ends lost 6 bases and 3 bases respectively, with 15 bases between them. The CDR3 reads CASRPLAGGYEQYF. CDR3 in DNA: TGTGCCAGCAGACCCCTGGCCGGGGGCTACGAGCAGTACTTC. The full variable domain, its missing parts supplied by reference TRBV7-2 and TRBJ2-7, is GAGVSQSPSNKVTEKGKDVELRCDPISGHTALYWYRQSLGQGLEFLIYFQGNSAPDKSGLPSDRFSAERTGGSVSTLTIQRTQQEDSAVYLCASRPLAGGYEQYFGPGTRLTVT.

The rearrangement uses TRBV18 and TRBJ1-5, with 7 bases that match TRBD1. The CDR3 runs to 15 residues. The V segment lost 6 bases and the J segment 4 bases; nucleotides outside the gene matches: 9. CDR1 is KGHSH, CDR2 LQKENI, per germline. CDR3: CASSQAQGVNQPQHF. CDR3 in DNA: TGTGCCAGCTCTCAAGCTCAGGGGGTAAATCAGCCCCAGCATTTT.

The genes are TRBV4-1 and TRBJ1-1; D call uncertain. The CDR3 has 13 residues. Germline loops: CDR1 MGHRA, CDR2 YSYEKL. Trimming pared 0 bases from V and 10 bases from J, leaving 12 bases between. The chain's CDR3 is CASSQEMREVAFF. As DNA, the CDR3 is TGCGCCAGCAGCCAAGAGATGAGGGAGGTAGCTTTCTTT.

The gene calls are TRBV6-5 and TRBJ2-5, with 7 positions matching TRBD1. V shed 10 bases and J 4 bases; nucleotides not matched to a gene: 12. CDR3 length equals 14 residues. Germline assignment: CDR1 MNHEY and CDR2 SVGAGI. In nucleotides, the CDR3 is TGTGCCACCAAGACAGGGATAACCCTAGAGACCCAGTACTTC. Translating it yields CATKTGITLETQYF.

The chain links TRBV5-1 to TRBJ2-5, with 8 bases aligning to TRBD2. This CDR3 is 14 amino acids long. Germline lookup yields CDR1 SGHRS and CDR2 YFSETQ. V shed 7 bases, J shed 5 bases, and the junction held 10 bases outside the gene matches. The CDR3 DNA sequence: TGCGCCAGCTACAACCGGGGGGGCAGCGAGACCCAGTACTTC. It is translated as CASYNRGGSETQYF.

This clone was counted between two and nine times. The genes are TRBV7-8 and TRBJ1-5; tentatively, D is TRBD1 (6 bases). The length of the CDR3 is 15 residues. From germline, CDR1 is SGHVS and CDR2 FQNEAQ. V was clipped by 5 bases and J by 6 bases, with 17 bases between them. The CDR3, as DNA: TGTGCCAGCAGCCAAGGACAGCCCCAGGGTCAGCCCCAGCATTTT. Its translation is CASSQGQPQGQPQHF.

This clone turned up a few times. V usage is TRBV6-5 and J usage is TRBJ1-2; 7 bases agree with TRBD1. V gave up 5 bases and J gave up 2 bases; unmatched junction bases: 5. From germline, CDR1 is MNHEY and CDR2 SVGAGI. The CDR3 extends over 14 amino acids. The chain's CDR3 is CASSEQGQNYGYTF. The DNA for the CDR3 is TGTGCCAGCAGTGAACAGGGACAGAACTATGGCTACACCTTC.

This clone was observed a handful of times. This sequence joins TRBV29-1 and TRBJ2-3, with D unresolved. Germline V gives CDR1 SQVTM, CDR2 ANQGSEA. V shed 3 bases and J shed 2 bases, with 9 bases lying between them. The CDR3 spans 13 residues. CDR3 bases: TGCAGCGTTGACTCCGACTTCACAGATACGCAGTATTTT. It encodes CSVDSDFTDTQYF.

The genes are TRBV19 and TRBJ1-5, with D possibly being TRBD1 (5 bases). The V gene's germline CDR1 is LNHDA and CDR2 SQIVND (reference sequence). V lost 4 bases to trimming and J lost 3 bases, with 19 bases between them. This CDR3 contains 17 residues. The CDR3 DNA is TGTGCCAGTAGTACCCCCAGGGTGCGGCGGATCAATCAGCCCCAGCATTTT. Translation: CASSTPRVRRINQPQHF. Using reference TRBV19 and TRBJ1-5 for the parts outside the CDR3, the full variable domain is DGGITQSPKYLFRKEGQNVTLSCEQNLNHDAMYWYRQDPGQGLRLIYYSQIVNDFQKGDIAEGYSVSREKKESFPLTVTSAQKNPTAFYLCASSTPRVRRINQPQHFGDGTRLSIL.

CDR3 protein: CAHGRGGPTDTQYF. The CDR3 DNA is TGTGCCCACGGGCGGGGGGGGCCCACAGATACGCAGTATTTT. V is TRBV10-3 and J is TRBJ2-3; 9 bases are shared with TRBD2. CDR1 is ENHRY, CDR2 SYGVKD, per germline. The CDR3 runs 14 residues. Trimming cost V 11 bases and J 2 bases; bases outside gene matches: 8.